Sequencing of this T cell receptor (beta chain) was carried out in a study of blood T cell repertoires in COVID-19. For the study at large: Samples of COVID-19 (acute and convalescent) were obtained from the United States, Italy and Spain.

Germline CDR1 and CDR2: SGHNT and YYREEE (reference sequence). The CDR3 has 15 amino acids. Trimming at V came to 2 bases and at J to 0 bases, leaving 5 bases not matched to a gene. While infection was still active, Seattle patients were enrolled and then followed longitudinally. Study processing details: The authors estimated nucleated cell counts from reference gene primer amplification. The protocol was immunoSEQ multiplex PCR, while the TCRdb copy is restricted to in-frame clones and leaves out a portion. V and J calls and clone size are those listed in that table; D and trimming were worked out from the DNA. The sample lists under 95,000 clones; around 85% were seen once.

Sequenced input: peripheral blood. This sequence joins TRBV5-4 and TRBJ2-7; 7 positions match TRBD1. The sequence came from a woman older than 75 with COVID-19, enrolled during active disease. This CDR3 is CASSFGQATSYEQYF. The DNA for the CDR3 is TGTGCCAGCAGCTTTGGACAGGCGACCTCCTACGAGCAGTACTTC. Variable domain in full (rest from reference TRBV5-4 and TRBJ2-7): ETGVTQSPTHLIKTRGQQVTLRCSSQSGHNTVSWYQQALGQGPQFIFQYYREEENGRGNFPPRFSGLQFPNYSSELNVNALELDDSALYLCASSFGQATSYEQYFGPGTRLTVT.